This TCR beta chain is drawn from a study of blood T cell repertoires in COVID-19. On the study more broadly: COVID-19 samples collected from the United States, Italy and Spain covered acute and convalescent phases. PBMCs, B-cell-depleted T cells, or T cells were the source of the cDNA or gDNA that made up the material.

Per the original data handling: Quantification of nucleated cells was approximated via reference gene primer amplification. The protocol was immunoSEQ multiplex PCR, while the TCRdb copy is restricted to in-frame clones and leaves out a portion. V and J calls and clone size are those listed in that table; D and trimming were worked out from the DNA. Among some 130,000 clones, nearly 85% were seen once, and the ten largest hold approximately 40%. This clone occurred once. Germline CDR1 and CDR2: LGHDT and YNNKEL (reference sequence). This CDR3 contains 15 residues. The V segment lost 0 bases and the J segment 9 bases; nucleotides outside the gene matches: 5.

The TCR sequence derives from a human donor in a cohort sampled during active COVID-19. Sequences were obtained from peripheral blood. J is TRBJ1-6 and V is TRBV3-1 (or the pseudogene TRBV3-2); the match to TRBD1 covers 7 bases. CDR3 coding DNA: TGTGCCAGCAGCCAAGAGGGCAACAGGGGTTCACCCCTCCACTTT. The encoded protein is CASSQEGNRGSPLHF.